This is a list of T cell receptor beta chains from one sample in a study of blood T cell repertoires in COVID-19. Only in-frame clones appear in the TCRdb table, and some are missing; sequencing was by immunoSEQ multiplex PCR. The repertoire consists of roughly 200,000 clones, with around 76% occurring once and the leading ten covering more than 6.5%. Input material: peripheral blood. Every receptor here comes from a woman aged 50 to 60 with active or convalescent COVID-19. The CDR3 runs from the conserved cysteine through the conserved F or W. A D gene is named only where the DNA matches it firmly. Clone size is stated in some rows and not others, as once, few, many or a class when expanded.

TRBJ1-2,.,TRBV28,.,TGTGCCAGTGGAGTGAACTATGGCTACACCTTC,CASGVNYGYTF
TRBJ1-5,.,TRBV28,TRBD1,TGTGCCAGTGCAGGGGGTCAGCCCCAGCATTTT,CASAGGQPQHF
TRBJ2-7,few,TRBV27,TRBD2,TGTGCCAGCAGTAACGGGGGGACTTTGAGGGAGCAGTACTTC,CASSNGGTLREQYF
TRBJ2-5,.,TRBV7-6,.,TGTGCCAGCAGCCCGACCGAGGGCGTCCAAGAGACCCAGTACTTC,CASSPTEGVQETQYF
TRBJ1-1,once,TRBV19,TRBD1,TGTGCCAGTAGTGGGCCCTGGCAGGGGGAGGCTGAAGCTTTCTTT,CASSGPWQGEAEAFF
TRBJ1-2,.,TRBV5-6,TRBD1,TGTGCCAGCAGCCGGACAGGGGCCATTATAAACTATGGCTACACCTTC,CASSRTGAIINYGYTF
TRBJ2-4,.,TRBV7-2,.,TGTGCCAGCAGGGGGGGTTCCAAAAACATTCAGTACTTC,CASRGGSKNIQYF
TRBJ1-4,.,TRBV7-9,.,TGTGCCAGCAGCTTAGCCGGGGAGAGAGCTAATGAAAAACTGTTTTTT,CASSLAGERANEKLFF
TRBJ1-2,.,TRBV19,.,TGTGCCAGTAGTATGGGACTGCGCTATGGCTACACCTTC,CASSMGLRYGYTF
TRBJ1-2,.,TRBV4-3,.,TGCGCCAGCAGCCAAGATAGAGGCGGGGAATCCAATGGCTACACCTTC,CASSQDRGGESNGYTF
TRBJ2-5,few,TRBV5-6,TRBD2,TGTGCCAGCAGCTTGAAGATAGCGGGACTGTGGGCCCAGTACTTC,CASSLKIAGLWAQYF
TRBJ2-3,many,TRBV7-9,.,TGTGCCAGCAGCTTAGCGCAGGGTAGCACAGATACGCAGTATTTT,CASSLAQGSTDTQYF
TRBJ2-3,.,TRBV6-2/TRBV6-3,TRBD2,TGTGCCAGCAGTTACGCTGTGACTAGCCTTCCCACAGATACGCAGTATTTT,CASSYAVTSLPTDTQYF
TRBJ1-1,.,TRBV5-3,TRBD1,TGTGCCAGAATCCCAGGGGGGCGAGGTGGGGACACTGAAGCTTTCTTT,CARIPGGRGGDTEAFF
TRBJ2-1,few,TRBV18,TRBD2,TGTGCCAGCCACATGTCCGGGACTAGCGGGGGCGGTGAGCAGTTCTTC,CASHMSGTSGGGEQFF
TRBJ1-2,.,TRBV6-5,.,TGTGCCATCCGAGACCGGGGGGCCGGCTACACCTTC,CAIRDRGAGYTF
TRBJ2-7,.,TRBV5-3,.,TGTGCCAGAAGCTTTTGGAGTCTTGACGAGCAGTACTTC,CARSFWSLDEQYF
TRBJ1-1,.,TRBV7-2,TRBD1,TGTGCCAGCAGGAGACAGGGGAATCACGAGGATGATGCTTTCTTT,CASRRQGNHEDDAFF
TRBJ2-7,.,TRBV5-4,TRBD1,TGTGCCGTTTCGACGGGACAGAAAGTTTACGAGCAGTACTTC,CAVSTGQKVYEQYF
TRBJ2-7,.,TRBV29-1,TRBD2,TGCAGCGTCGGGACTAGCGGGCTCCTGGGAATCACCTACGAGCAGTACTTC,CSVGTSGLLGITYEQYF
TRBJ2-4,.,TRBV4-3,.,TGCGCCAGCAGCCAAGAATTGGTTGGCGGACATAAGTTAGCCAAAAACATTCAGTACTTC,CASSQELVGGHKLAKNIQYF
TRBJ1-5,.,TRBV20-1,TRBD1,TGCAGTGCTAGTACGGAGTTGGCAGGGGGAAATCAGCCCCAGCATTTT,CSASTELAGGNQPQHF
TRBJ2-7,.,TRBV3-1/TRBV3-2,.,TGTGCCAGCAGCCAAGGTGGGGGGGCTAGGGAGCAGTACTTC,CASSQGGGAREQYF
TRBJ1-5,.,TRBV19,.,TGTGCCAGTAAAGAAGGGGAACAGGTGGTCAGTCAGCCCCAGCATTTT,CASKEGEQVVSQPQHF
TRBJ2-1,.,TRBV4-1,TRBD2,TGCGCCAGCAGCCAAGACGTAGAACGGGGGGGCCACAATGAGCAGTTCTTC,CASSQDVERGGHNEQFF
TRBJ1-3,.,TRBV4-3,.,TGCGCCAGCAGCCAGCAGGTCTCTGGAAACACCATATATTTT,CASSQQVSGNTIYF
TRBJ2-7,.,TRBV5-6,TRBD1,TGTGCCAGCAGCCTCGGGACAGGGTTGGGCGAGCAGTACTTC,CASSLGTGLGEQYF
TRBJ1-6,.,TRBV7-2,TRBD1,TGTGCCAGCAGCTTGTCCGGGACAGACAATTCACCCCTCCACTTT,CASSLSGTDNSPLHF
TRBJ2-1,.,TRBV6-6,.,TGTGCCAGCAGTTACTCGGGCGGGGCCTCCTACAATGAGCAGTTCTTC,CASSYSGGASYNEQFF
TRBJ2-5,.,TRBV7-9,TRBD1,TGTGCCAGCAGCTGGGGACAGGCCGGGGGGACCCAGTACTTC,CASSWGQAGGTQYF
TRBJ2-7,.,TRBV5-5,TRBD2,TGTGCCAGCAGCCCAGCGGGAGGGGGCTACGAGCAGTACTTC,CASSPAGGGYEQYF
TRBJ1-3,once,TRBV4-2,.,TGTGCCAGCAGCCAAGAAGCTACAACAGGGAACTCTGGAAACACCATATATTTT,CASSQEATTGNSGNTIYF
TRBJ1-2,.,TRBV7-9,.,TGTGCCAGCAGCTTAACAGGGTATGGCTACACCTTC,CASSLTGYGYTF
TRBJ1-1,.,TRBV7-2,.,TGTGCCAGCAGCTCCCTGGGCCTGAACACTGAAGCTTTCTTT,CASSSLGLNTEAFF
TRBJ2-2,.,TRBV2,.,TGTGCCAGCAGTGAAGACAGGACCACCGGGGAGCTGTTTTTT,CASSEDRTTGELFF
TRBJ2-2,once,TRBV9,TRBD2,TGTGCCAGCAGCAGAAGACTAGCGGGAGGGCCGGGAGGCACCGGGGAGCTGTTTTTT,CASSRRLAGGPGGTGELFF
TRBJ2-5,.,TRBV6-2/TRBV6-3,.,TGTGCCAGCAGTTACACCTACCCGGACTTTTCAAAAGAGACCCAGTACTTC,CASSYTYPDFSKETQYF
TRBJ2-1,.,TRBV24-1,TRBD1,TGTGCCACCAGTGACCCGGGACAGGGACCTGAGCAGTTCTTC,CATSDPGQGPEQFF
TRBJ1-2,once,TRBV12-3/TRBV12-4,.,TGTGCCAGCCTTGGATGGAGCGGCTACACCTTC,CASLGWSGYTF
TRBJ2-3,.,TRBV5-1,.,TGCGCCAGCAGCTCGGGACTCAGCACAGATACGCAGTATTTT,CASSSGLSTDTQYF
TRBJ1-1,.,TRBV12-5,TRBD1,TGTGCTAGTGGTTTGACACGACAGGGGGCAGGGACTGAAGCTTTCTTT,CASGLTRQGAGTEAFF
TRBJ1-1,.,TRBV19,.,TGTGCCAGTAGTACGCACAGTGGCTTAGGCACTGAAGCTTTCTTT,CASSTHSGLGTEAFF
TRBJ2-7,.,TRBV19,TRBD1,TGTGCCAGTAGTGGGACAGCGTCCGCCTACGAGCAGTACTTC,CASSGTASAYEQYF
TRBJ2-5,.,TRBV30,.,TGTGCCTGGAGTGTACAGAGTCCTCAAGAGACCCAGTACTTC,CAWSVQSPQETQYF
TRBJ1-1,few,TRBV5-1,TRBD1,TGCGCCAGCAGCCGGACAGGGGGCGCGACTGAAGCTTTCTTT,CASSRTGGATEAFF
TRBJ1-2,.,TRBV7-2,.,TGTGCCAGCAGCTTAAGTCCCCTACCTGCTATAGGCTACACCTTC,CASSLSPLPAIGYTF
TRBJ1-1,.,TRBV18,TRBD1,TGTGCCAGCTCACCACTAGACCCAGGGGGCACTGAAGCTTTCTTT,CASSPLDPGGTEAFF
TRBJ1-4,.,TRBV28,TRBD1,TGTGCCAGCAGCCTACCGGGACAGGGAAATGAAAAACTGTTTTTT,CASSLPGQGNEKLFF
TRBJ2-4,once,TRBV6-1,TRBD2,TGTGCCAGCAGTGACCTTGGACTAGCGGGAAACATTCAGTACTTC,CASSDLGLAGNIQYF
TRBJ1-1,once,TRBV5-1,TRBD1,TGCGCCAGCAGCTTGCGACAGGGGGTTACTGAAGCTTTCTTT,CASSLRQGVTEAFF
TRBJ2-1,once,TRBV6-5,TRBD1,TGTGCCAGCACCTCCGGGACAGGAATATACAATGAGCAGTTCTTC,CASTSGTGIYNEQFF
TRBJ1-4,few,TRBV15,.,TGTGCCACGGCCGAGGGGGCAACTAATGAAAAACTGTTTTTT,CATAEGATNEKLFF
TRBJ2-7,few,TRBV6-2/TRBV6-3,.,TGTGCCAGCACCCCACTAGCCCCGACCGGCGAGCAGTACTTC,CASTPLAPTGEQYF
TRBJ1-1,many,TRBV5-6,.,TGTGCCAGCAGCCTCTCCTGGGGCCCCGCGCCCACTGAAGCTTTCTTT,CASSLSWGPAPTEAFF